Listed below are T cell receptor beta chains from one sample, sequenced in a study of spatial heterogeneity in lung cancer. TCRdb reprocessed the 5' RACE reads with MiXCR, giving one entry per CDR3 protein. The sample holds about 100,000 distinct CDR3 sequences, approximately 4.7% seen once. Sequences were derived from lung tumor tissue, sampled at surgery. These receptors were obtained from a male donor with early-stage non-small cell lung cancer. CDR3s include the opening cysteine and the closing phenylalanine or tryptophan. A D gene is named only where the DNA matches it firmly. The size entry is marked missing in some rows and otherwise reads once, few, many or a size class.

d_gene: -; abundance: few; j_gene: TRBJ1-6; v_gene: TRBV28; CDR3nt: TGTGCCAGCCGACCGGGACACTATAATTCACCCCTCCACTTT; CDR3aa: CASRPGHYNSPLHF
d_gene: TRBD2; abundance: many; j_gene: TRBJ2-1; v_gene: TRBV4-2; CDR3nt: TGTGCCAGCAGCCTACCAGGACTAGACAATGAGCAGTTCTTC; CDR3aa: CASSLPGLDNEQFF
d_gene: TRBD2; abundance: many; j_gene: TRBJ2-7; v_gene: TRBV20-1; CDR3nt: TGCAGTGCTTCAGCGGGAGGGCCATTCGAGCAGTACTTC; CDR3aa: CSASAGGPFEQYF
d_gene: -; abundance: many; j_gene: TRBJ2-1; v_gene: TRBV9; CDR3nt: TGTGCCAGCAGCCCCCAGGAACGCTCCTACAATGAGCAGTTCTTC; CDR3aa: CASSPQERSYNEQFF
d_gene: -; abundance: -; j_gene: TRBJ1-1; v_gene: TRBV2; CDR3nt: TGTGCCAGCTCCTTCAAGACACCTCTGAGGTTGAACACTGAAGCTTTCTTT; CDR3aa: CASSFKTPLRLNTEAFF
d_gene: -; abundance: many; j_gene: TRBJ2-3; v_gene: TRBV14; CDR3nt: TGTGCCAGCAGCCAACGCTTCACAGATACGCAGTATTTT; CDR3aa: CASSQRFTDTQYF
d_gene: -; abundance: many; j_gene: TRBJ2-1; v_gene: TRBV12-3/TRBV12-4; CDR3nt: TGTGCCAGCAGTTCTACCCTAAGTAGCTCCTACAATGAGCAGTTCTTC; CDR3aa: CASSSTLSSSYNEQFF
d_gene: TRBD1; abundance: -; j_gene: TRBJ1-1; v_gene: TRBV28; CDR3nt: TGTGCCAGCAGTTTATTCGCAGGGGGCGCCGAAGCTTTCTTT; CDR3aa: CASSLFAGGAEAFF
d_gene: TRBD1; abundance: -; j_gene: TRBJ1-1; v_gene: TRBV12-3/TRBV12-4; CDR3nt: TGTGCCAGCACCTTACAGGGGTACACTGAAGCTTTCTTT; CDR3aa: CASTLQGYTEAFF
d_gene: -; abundance: many; j_gene: TRBJ2-7; v_gene: TRBV21-1; CDR3nt: TGTGCCAGCACCATAAGGAGGGACGGCTACGAGCAGTACTTC; CDR3aa: CASTIRRDGYEQYF
d_gene: TRBD1; abundance: many; j_gene: TRBJ2-2; v_gene: TRBV6-4; CDR3nt: TGTGCCAGCAGGGACAGGGGAAACACCGGGGAGCTGTTTTTT; CDR3aa: CASRDRGNTGELFF
d_gene: TRBD1; abundance: many; j_gene: TRBJ1-5; v_gene: TRBV12-3/TRBV12-4; CDR3nt: TGTGCCAGCAGTCGTGACCAGGGGGATCAGCCCCAGCATTTT; CDR3aa: CASSRDQGDQPQHF
d_gene: -; abundance: many; j_gene: TRBJ2-2; v_gene: TRBV9; CDR3nt: TGTGCCAGCAGCGTAGCAGAGAGGGGACAGAACACCGGGGAGCTGTTTTTT; CDR3aa: CASSVAERGQNTGELFF
d_gene: -; abundance: few; j_gene: TRBJ1-6; v_gene: TRBV5-1; CDR3nt: TGCGCCAGCAGCTCAGAAAATTCACCCCTCCACTTT; CDR3aa: CASSSENSPLHF
d_gene: TRBD2; abundance: many; j_gene: TRBJ2-7; v_gene: TRBV5-1; CDR3nt: TGCGCCAGCAGCTTGGATCGGGGGGACTACGAGCAGTACTTC; CDR3aa: CASSLDRGDYEQYF
d_gene: -; abundance: many; j_gene: TRBJ2-6; v_gene: TRBV6-5; CDR3nt: TGTGCCAGCAGTTACTCTACGAGACAGAAGTACTCTGGGGCCAACGTCCTGACTTTC; CDR3aa: CASSYSTRQKYSGANVLTF
d_gene: -; abundance: many; j_gene: TRBJ2-3; v_gene: TRBV5-1; CDR3nt: TGCGCCAGCAGCTTGGGGGTCAGGCGCACAGATACGCAGTATTTT; CDR3aa: CASSLGVRRTDTQYF
d_gene: TRBD1; abundance: many; j_gene: TRBJ1-5; v_gene: TRBV18; CDR3nt: TGTGCCAGCTCACGTACGCCGACAGGGGGAGCTCAGCCCCAGCATTTT; CDR3aa: CASSRTPTGGAQPQHF
d_gene: -; abundance: many; j_gene: TRBJ2-1; v_gene: TRBV12-2; CDR3nt: TGTGCAAGTCTCGACACCAGGGTGGGCAGACGGCACAGGGATGAGCAGTTCTTC; CDR3aa: CASLDTRVGRRHRDEQFF
d_gene: -; abundance: few; j_gene: TRBJ1-1; v_gene: TRBV5-1; CDR3nt: TGCGCCAGCAGCTTACGGACAGACAACACTGAAGCTTTCTTT; CDR3aa: CASSLRTDNTEAFF
d_gene: -; abundance: many; j_gene: TRBJ2-1; v_gene: TRBV28; CDR3nt: TGTGCCAGCAGCTCGATTACGGGGGCTCGGGAGCAGTTCTTC; CDR3aa: CASSSITGAREQFF
d_gene: -; abundance: few; j_gene: TRBJ2-7; v_gene: TRBV12-3/TRBV12-4; CDR3nt: TGTGCCAGCAGTCCCCCACCTGCCGAGGGCTACGAGCAGTACTTC; CDR3aa: CASSPPPAEGYEQYF
d_gene: -; abundance: many; j_gene: TRBJ1-5; v_gene: TRBV2; CDR3nt: TGTGCCAGCAGTGATGAGGGGTATAGCAATCAGCCCCAGCATTTT; CDR3aa: CASSDEGYSNQPQHF
d_gene: -; abundance: many; j_gene: TRBJ2-1; v_gene: TRBV7-9; CDR3nt: TGTGCCAGCAGCTTAGTTTACGCGATGTACAATGAGCAGTTCTTC; CDR3aa: CASSLVYAMYNEQFF
d_gene: TRBD1; abundance: many; j_gene: TRBJ1-2; v_gene: TRBV28; CDR3nt: TGTGCCAGCAGTTTTTTACCGGGACAGGGGGCGAGGTCCTATGGCTACACCTTC; CDR3aa: CASSFLPGQGARSYGYTF
d_gene: -; abundance: many; j_gene: TRBJ2-7; v_gene: TRBV20-1; CDR3nt: TGCAGTGCCAAACTACCGACGAGGAGCTCCTACGAGCAGTACTTC; CDR3aa: CSAKLPTRSSYEQYF
d_gene: -; abundance: few; j_gene: TRBJ1-1; v_gene: TRBV5-1; CDR3nt: TGCGCCAGCAGCTGGACGGGAGAGAACACTGAAGCTTTCTTT; CDR3aa: CASSWTGENTEAFF
d_gene: TRBD1; abundance: many; j_gene: TRBJ2-3; v_gene: TRBV11-2; CDR3nt: TGTGCCAGCAGCTTAGCCCGGGACAGACTCACAGATACGCAGTATTTT; CDR3aa: CASSLARDRLTDTQYF
d_gene: -; abundance: many; j_gene: TRBJ2-3; v_gene: TRBV11-2; CDR3nt: TGTGCCAGCAGTTTAACTCTTCGCTATACGCAGTATTTT; CDR3aa: CASSLTLRYTQYF
d_gene: -; abundance: many; j_gene: TRBJ1-5; v_gene: TRBV6-5; CDR3nt: TGTGCCAGCAGTTACGAGCCCCAGCATTTT; CDR3aa: CASSYEPQHF
d_gene: TRBD1; abundance: many; j_gene: TRBJ2-3; v_gene: TRBV11-1; CDR3nt: TGTGCCAGCGCAAACAGGGGGTATGCAGATACGCAGTATTTT; CDR3aa: CASANRGYADTQYF